This T cell receptor beta chain was obtained from a study of CD8 T cells in Susac syndrome. RNA was extracted with the RNeasy kit, and a quantity of roughly 0.5 to 1 ug was reverse transcribed using random hexamers. Across 54 Vbeta and 13 Jbeta, immunoSEQ multiplex PCR amplified TCR beta CDR3. TCRdb passed the immunoSEQ multiplex PCR reads through MiXCR, listing each CDR3 protein once. Among 15,000 to 20,000 distinct CDR3 sequences listed, about 95% were seen once. Per germline, CDR1 SGHVS and CDR2 FQNEAQ. The CDR3 is 16 amino acids. Trimming took 2 bases from V and 5 from J; bases not matched to a gene: 8. Healthy donors constituted the controls, which were matched for age and sex. TEMRA cells underwent FACS enrichment and CD8+ and CD4+ T cells underwent negative isolation.

This chain connects TRBV7-8 to TRBJ2-5; TRBD2 agrees at 10 bases. Sequencing was done on a sample of CD8+ T cells from PBMCs. This TCR was sampled from a human donor in good health. CDR3 loop: CASSLLLAGEYETQYF. DNA for the CDR3: TGTGCCAGCAGCTTACTCCTAGCGGGAGAGTACGAGACCCAGTACTTC.